This T cell receptor beta chain was captured in a study of spatial heterogeneity in lung cancer. The CDR3 length is 12 residues. Deletions cut 3 bases from V and 9 bases from J, with 9 bases between. Study-level results: For expanded intratumoral alpha and beta TCRs, counts tracked tumor mutation counts.

This clonotype was recorded many times. Its antigen is still unknown. As for time point: sample taken at primary tumor resection. TCRdb reprocessed the 5' RACE reads via MiXCR and lists one record per CDR3 protein. The sample lists some 100,000 distinct CDR3 sequences, roughly 4.5% occurring once. This clonotype was sampled from a male donor with early-stage non-small cell lung cancer. Source: lung tumor tissue, taken at surgery. The chain combines TRBV12-3 or TRBV12-4 with TRBJ2-1; D not certain. This CDR3 is CASSFWSIEQFF. The CDR3 region has the DNA TGTGCCAGCAGTTTTTGGAGTATTGAGCAGTTCTTC.